This TCR beta chain was sequenced in a study of T cell responses to AZD1222 COVID-19 vaccine. Findings and caveats of the study: Every sample of the repertoires postdated the peak T cell response.

Some clones are missing from TCRdb's copy, which holds only in-frame ones; the method was immunoSEQ multiplex PCR. Of about 46,000 clones detected, around nine tenths appear once; the ten largest clones hold 1% to 1.3%. Comment on this clone: The target antigen is unknown.

Germline V gives CDR1 SGHAT, CDR2 FQNNGV. V was trimmed by 5 bases and J by 10 bases, leaving 27 bases between them. The CDR3 is 18 amino acids. The V call is TRBV11-2, the J call TRBJ1-6; D is possibly TRBD1 (6 bases). The TCR originated in an adult who received the AZD1222 COVID-19 vaccine. The sample in question was peripheral blood, obtained 28 days after the second AZD1222 dose. For the CDR3, the DNA is TGTGCCAGCAGCGGTCTTTGGGGCAGGGGACGGAATTCATCACCCCTCCACTTT. Its protein product is CASSGLWGRGRNSSPLHF.